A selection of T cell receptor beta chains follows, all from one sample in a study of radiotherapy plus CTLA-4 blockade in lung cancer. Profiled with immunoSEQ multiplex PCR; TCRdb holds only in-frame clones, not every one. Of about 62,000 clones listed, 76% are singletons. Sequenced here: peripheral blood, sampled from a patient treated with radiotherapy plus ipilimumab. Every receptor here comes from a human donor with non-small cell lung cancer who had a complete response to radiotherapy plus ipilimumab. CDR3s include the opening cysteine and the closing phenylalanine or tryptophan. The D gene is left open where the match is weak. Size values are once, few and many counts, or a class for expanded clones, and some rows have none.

CASSLVAQGEAFF	TGTGCCAGCAGCTTAGTTGCTCAGGGAGAAGCTTTCTTT	TRBV7-9	medium-sized	TRBJ1-1	.
CASSPLGQGDQPQHF	TGTGCCAGCTCACCGCTCGGACAGGGGGATCAGCCCCAGCATTTT	TRBV18	.	TRBJ1-5	TRBD1
CASSVSASGERYTDTQYF	TGTGCCAGCAGCGTCTCGGCCTCGGGAGAGCGGTACACAGATACGCAGTATTTT	TRBV9	.	TRBJ2-3	.
CASRSGGMTGNTIYF	TGCGCCAGCCGAAGCGGTGGGATGACTGGAAACACCATATATTTT	TRBV5-1	once	TRBJ1-3	.
CASSVAHNRGDGVTNEKLFF	TGTGCCAGCAGCGTAGCCCATAACAGGGGGGACGGTGTAACTAATGAAAAACTGTTTTTT	TRBV9	.	TRBJ1-4	TRBD1
CASSESGDRVYEQYF	TGTGCCAGCAGTGAATCCGGGGACAGGGTCTACGAGCAGTACTTC	TRBV6-1	.	TRBJ2-7	TRBD1
CASSFTTGGVPKNTGELFF	TGTGCCAGCAGCTTTACGACAGGGGGCGTCCCAAAGAACACCGGGGAGCTGTTTTTT	TRBV7-3	.	TRBJ2-2	TRBD1
CASSPLPTAAAYEQYF	TGTGCCAGCTCACCCCTGCCGACGGCGGCAGCCTACGAGCAGTACTTC	TRBV18	.	TRBJ2-7	.
CASTSAYNSPLHF	TGTGCCAGCACGTCGGCCTATAATTCACCCCTCCACTTT	TRBV9	.	TRBJ1-6	.
CASSSRPQGGGTEAFF	TGCGCCAGCAGCTCCCGACCACAGGGTGGTGGCACTGAAGCTTTCTTT	TRBV5-1	once	TRBJ1-1	.
CASSYSGGGGNEQFF	TGTGCCAGCAGTTACTCCGGGGGGGGAGGCAATGAGCAGTTCTTC	TRBV6-5	once	TRBJ2-1	TRBD2
CASSGTGSFNEKLFF	TGTGCCAGCAGTGGAACAGGGTCCTTTAATGAAAAACTGTTTTTT	TRBV2	.	TRBJ1-4	.
CASSLAPGYEKLFF	TGTGCCAGCAGCTTAGCGCCGGGTTATGAAAAACTGTTTTTT	TRBV7-2	few	TRBJ1-4	.
CASSQGVTEQYF	TGTGCCAGCAGCCAAGGGGTAACCGAGCAGTACTTC	TRBV2	.	TRBJ2-7	.